Below, one T cell receptor (beta chain) is given with its context. Its antigen is as yet unknown. Repertoires were generated with immunoSEQ multiplex PCR, while TCRdb's copy carries only in-frame clones and drops some. The table includes 140,000 to 150,000 clones, 93% detected once. These data are taken from a study of T cell responses to AZD1222 COVID-19 vaccine. Study-wide results and limits: Nearly half of spike-specific TCRs reportedly target variant regions that are unmutated in the B.1.351 and B.1.1.7 variants.

Trimming stripped 4 bases from V and 0 bases from J, with 28 bases between. Germline V gene data show CDR1 as MNHEY and CDR2 as SVGEGT. The CDR3 is 21 amino acids. The receptor comes from an adult in good health. The chain uses TRBV6-2 or TRBV6-3 and TRBJ1-5; possibly TRBD1 for D (6 bases). Sequencing used peripheral blood, obtained on day 0 of AZD1222 vaccination. The CDR3 spells CASSSHLLGTYARYSNQPQHF. Written as DNA, the CDR3 is TGTGCCAGCAGTTCCCACCTCTTGGGGACATATGCACGTTATAGCAATCAGCCCCAGCATTTT.